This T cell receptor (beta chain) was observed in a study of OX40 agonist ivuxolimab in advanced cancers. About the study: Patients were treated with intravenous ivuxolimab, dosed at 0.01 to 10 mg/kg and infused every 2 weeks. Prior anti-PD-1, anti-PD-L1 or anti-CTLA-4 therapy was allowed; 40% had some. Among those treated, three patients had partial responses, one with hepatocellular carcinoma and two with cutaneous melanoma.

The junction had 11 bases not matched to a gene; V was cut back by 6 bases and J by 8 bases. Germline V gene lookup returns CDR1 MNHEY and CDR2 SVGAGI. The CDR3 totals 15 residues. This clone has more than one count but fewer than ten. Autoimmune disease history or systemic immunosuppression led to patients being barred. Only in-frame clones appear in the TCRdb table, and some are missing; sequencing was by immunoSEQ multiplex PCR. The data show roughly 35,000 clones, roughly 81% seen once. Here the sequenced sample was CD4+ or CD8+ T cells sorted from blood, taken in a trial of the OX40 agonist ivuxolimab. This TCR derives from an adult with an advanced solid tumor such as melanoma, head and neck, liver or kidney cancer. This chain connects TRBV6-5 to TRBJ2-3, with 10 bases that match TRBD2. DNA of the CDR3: TGTGCCAGCAGCCCCGGGACTAGCGAAGTTGCTACGCAGTATTTT. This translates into CASSPGTSEVATQYF.